One sample yielded the 22 T cell receptor beta chains listed below, sequenced in a study of blood T cells in healthy people across ages. The second PCR ran roughly 7 to 12 cycles with a sample-barcoded 5' primer and J-beta primers. TCRdb independently ran MiXCR on the 5' RACE reads; one entry per CDR3 protein. The data hold some 700,000 distinct CDR3 sequences, with roughly 20% observed a single time. Input material: blood. These receptors came from a man between 70 and 80 years old in good health.

This clonotype turned up a few times. This sequence joins TRBV20-1 and TRBJ1-4; no clear D. Trimming took off 2 bases at V and 4 bases at J, with 2 bases between the two ends. The CDR3 spans 11 residues. Per the germline V gene, CDR1 is DFQATT and CDR2 is SNEGSKA (reference sequence). The CDR3 region has the DNA TGCAGTGCTAGACATAATGAAAAACTGTTTTTT. Amino acid sequence: CSARHNEKLFF.

This clonotype was seen a handful of times. This chain uses TRBV4-2 with TRBJ1-4, with D uncertain. The CDR3 sequence is 15 residues long. V lost 0 bases, J lost 0 bases, and 5 bases lay in between. Germline V gene lookup returns CDR1 LGHNA and CDR2 YNFKEQ. The CDR3 here is CASSQDPSTNEKLFF. The CDR3 DNA reads as TGTGCCAGCAGCCAAGATCCCTCAACTAATGAAAAACTGTTTTTT.

This clonotype was seen at least ten times. The rearrangement links TRBV9 to TRBJ2-2; perhaps TRBD1 as D (6 bases). The CDR3 length is 15 residues. V was clipped by 2 bases and J by 0 bases, with 8 bases between them. Looked up from germline, CDR1 is SGDLS and CDR2 is YYNGEE. CDR3 protein: CASSVRQANTGELFF. The DNA of the CDR3 is TGTGCCAGCAGCGTCCGACAGGCGAACACCGGGGAGCTGTTTTTT.

V gene TRBV7-9 combines with J gene TRBJ2-2, with 9 nucleotides matching TRBD1. CDR3 length equals 16 residues. The germline V gene encodes CDR1 SEHNR and CDR2 FQNEAQ (reference sequence). With 3 bases clipped from V and 5 bases from J, the junction kept 7 bases outside the gene matches. As DNA, the CDR3 is TGTGCCAGCAGCTTCCGACACAGGGGGCAGACCGGGGAGCTGTTTTTT. This gives the protein CASSFRHRGQTGELFF.

There are many counts of this clonotype. The genes are TRBV4-1 and TRBJ2-5; 7 nucleotides agree with TRBD1. The J call is uncertain, as TRBJ2-1 better fits the DNA end. CDR1 and CDR2 from the germline V gene are MGHRA and YSYEKL. CDR3 size: 15 residues. CDR3 DNA sequence: TGCGCCAGCAGCCAAGTAGACAGGGAGAAGAGTGAGCAGTTCTTC. Translated, it gives CASSQVDREKSEQFF.

The J gene is TRBJ2-1, the V gene TRBV5-1; perhaps TRBD2 as D (6 bases). V dropped 4 bases and J dropped 6 bases, with 20 bases sitting between them. This CDR3 region has 16 residues. Germline V gene data show CDR1 as SGHRS and CDR2 as YFSETQ. Here the CDR3 reads CASSLPRTTKINEQFF. The DNA for the CDR3 is TGCGCCAGCAGCCTCCCCCGGACTACAAAAATCAATGAGCAGTTCTTC.

This clonotype was detected only a few times. This sequence joins TRBV20-1 and TRBJ2-7; no clear D gene. The CDR3 sequence is 14 residues long. V shed 5 bases and J shed 0 bases, with 14 bases lying between them. In germline, CDR1 is DFQATT, CDR2 SNEGSKA (reference sequence). CDR3 DNA: TGCAGTGCTCCCGTCGGTGGCAGCTCCTACGAGCAGTACTTC. Its protein is CSAPVGGSSYEQYF.

This clonotype has a handful of counts. The genes are TRBV6-5 and TRBJ2-1; 12 bases are shared with TRBD1. CDR3 length equals 15 residues. Germline values: CDR1 MNHEY, CDR2 SVGAGI. The V gene end was trimmed by 6 bases and the J gene end by 8 bases; junction bases not matched to a gene: 8. CDR3: CASRLRDRGLYEQFF. The CDR3 region has the DNA TGTGCCAGCAGGCTCCGGGACAGGGGGCTTTATGAGCAGTTCTTC.

There are a few counts of this clonotype. In DNA, the CDR3 is TGCGCCAGCAGCCAAAATCCTAGCGGGATTGAGACCCAGTACTTC. Its protein is CASSQNPSGIETQYF. V and J are TRBV4-3 and TRBJ2-5; 9 positions match TRBD2. CDR1 LGHNA and CDR2 YSLEER come from the germline V gene. The CDR3 is made up of 15 amino acids. Trimming removed 2 bases from V and 5 bases from J; junction bases left unmatched: 6.

The genes are TRBV20-1 and TRBJ1-1, with D tentatively TRBD1 (5 bases). CDR1 and CDR2 from the germline V gene are DFQATT and SNEGSKA (reference sequence). V was clipped by 3 bases and J by 3 bases, with 8 bases between them. The CDR3 extends over 12 amino acids. The CDR3 spells CSARRGDTEAFF. Written as DNA, the CDR3 is TGCAGTGCTAGGAGAGGGGACACTGAAGCTTTCTTT.

About this clonotype itself: One end of the junction varies from germline; a read error may be responsible. The chain is built from TRBV4-1 and TRBJ2-2; possibly TRBD1 or TRBD2 for D (5 bases each). Germline V gives CDR1 MGHRA, CDR2 YSYEKL. The CDR3 runs to 20 residues. The CDR3 region has the DNA TGCGCCCGCAGCCAAGATGATCCGATGGTCCTGAGGGGACACACCGGGGAGCTGTTTTTT. It is translated as CARSQDDPMVLRGHTGELFF.

The chain couples TRBV27 to TRBJ2-7; D might be TRBD1 or TRBD2, each matching 5 bases. The CDR3 covers 13 residues. Germline-derived CDR1 and CDR2 are MNHEY and SMNVEV (reference sequence). V lost 6 bases, J lost 9 bases, and 18 bases lay in between. CDR3 protein: CASSPGTGYGQYV. CDR3 DNA sequence: TGTGCCAGCAGCCCCGGGACCGGGTATGGGCAGTACGTC.

In this sample, this clonotype turned up a few times. This chain links TRBV7-9 with TRBJ1-4, with 8 positions matching TRBD1. Germline CDR1 SEHNR, CDR2 FQNEAQ (reference sequence). With V trimmed by 1 base and J by 6 bases, 4 bases remained unmatched. This CDR3 spans 15 amino acids. CDR3 in amino acids: CASSLEGQEHEKLFF. The CDR3, as DNA: TGTGCCAGCAGCTTAGAGGGACAGGAGCATGAAAAACTGTTTTTT.

This clonotype came up a few times. V is TRBV4-3 and J is TRBJ2-5; D is unresolved. The J call could be wrong; TRBJ2-7 is a better fit for the DNA end. The CDR3 consists of 13 residues. Germline V lookup: CDR1 LGHNA, CDR2 YSLEER. Here the CDR3 DNA reads TGCGCCAGCAGCCAAGGCAGCTACTACGAGCAGTACGTC. Residues: CASSQGSYYEQYV.

The sample holds a few counts of this clonotype. The chain recombines TRBV2 with TRBJ2-2; D ambiguous. V lost 10 bases to trimming and J lost 0 bases, with 9 bases between them. The CDR3 is 13 residues long. Germline loops: CDR1 SNHLY, CDR2 FYNNEI. The DNA of the CDR3 is TGTGCCAACCAGAAAACGAACACCGGGGAGCTGTTTTTT. It yields the protein CANQKTNTGELFF.

The sample holds a few counts of this clonotype. This chain joins TRBV5-1 and TRBJ2-3; 7 bases agree with TRBD2. The V segment lost 3 bases and the J segment 0 bases; nucleotides outside the gene matches: 4. The CDR3 runs to 15 residues. The germline CDR1 and CDR2 sequences are SGHRS and YFSETQ. The CDR3 sequence: CASSYGGGSTDTQYF. Written as DNA, the CDR3 is TGCGCCAGCAGCTACGGCGGGGGAAGCACAGATACGCAGTATTTT. The full variable domain, with the rest looked up from reference TRBV5-1 and TRBJ2-3, is KAGVTQTPRYLIKTRGQQVTLSCSPISGHRSVSWYQQTPGQGLQFLFEYFSETQRNKGNFPGRFSGRQFSNSRSEMNVSTLELGDSALYLCASSYGGGSTDTQYFGPGTRLTVL.

The chain has TRBV5-5 and TRBJ1-5, with D perhaps matching TRBD1 (6 bases). The length of the CDR3 is 16 residues. Germline CDR1 is SGHKS and CDR2 is YYEKEE (reference sequence). V gave up 4 bases and J gave up 1 base, with 15 bases separating them. CDR3 loop: CASSLGKGTSNQPQHF. The CDR3 DNA reads as TGTGCCAGCAGCCTTGGAAAAGGGACAAGCAATCAGCCCCAGCATTTT.

The chain combines TRBV10-3 with TRBJ1-2, with D maybe TRBD1 (5 bases). V was pared by 5 bases and J by 0 bases, with 13 bases between. In germline, CDR1 is ENHRY, CDR2 SYGVKD. The CDR3 is made up of 15 amino acids. The CDR3 reads CAISSPRGTNYGYTF. CDR3 nucleotides: TGTGCCATCAGTTCCCCCCGGGGGACTAACTATGGCTACACCTTC.

The CDR3, as DNA: TGTGCCAGCAGCCAGGTCGGGGGGCTTTCACCCCTCCACTTT. As protein: CASSQVGGLSPLHF. The chain couples TRBV3-1 to TRBJ1-6, with D maybe TRBD1 (6 bases). Trimming removed 3 bases at V and 9 bases at J, with 12 bases between. Germline assignment: CDR1 LGHDT and CDR2 YNNKEL (reference sequence). The CDR3 length is 14 residues.

This clonotype was detected many times. The chain uses TRBV7-2 and TRBJ2-3; 8 bases fit TRBD2. J was trimmed by 4 bases and V by 2 bases; bases with no gene match: 5. This CDR3 comprises 15 residues. The V gene's germline CDR1 is SGHTA and CDR2 FQGNSA. DNA for the CDR3: TGTGCCAGCAGCTTAACCGGACTAGCATCAGATACGCAGTATTTT. Its protein is CASSLTGLASDTQYF.

This chain links TRBV21-1 with TRBJ2-5; the D call in the table, TRBD1, was not verified against the DNA. The last part of the DNA fits TRBJ2-7 better; the J call may be wrong. TRBV21-1 is a pseudogene locus. The CDR3 sequence is 17 residues long. The CDR3 sequence is CASGRELSRDVTYEQYF. The CDR3 nucleotides read TGTGCCAGCGGAAGAGAACTGAGCCGGGACGTGACCTACGAGCAGTACTTC.

This clonotype was seen a handful of times. V usage is TRBV12-3 or TRBV12-4 and J usage is TRBJ2-5; the D gene is possibly TRBD1 (6 bases). CDR3 length: 16 residues. Deletions cut 0 bases from V and 0 bases from J, with 11 bases between. CDR3 in amino acids: CASSLAPYRDQETQYF. As DNA, the CDR3 is TGTGCCAGCAGTTTAGCCCCGTACAGGGACCAAGAGACCCAGTACTTC.